This TCR beta chain was identified in a study of human T cells and chemical hapten exposure. Study details: How much TCR each sample yielded varied, mostly because pooled library volumes differed slightly.

This clonotype was observed a handful of times. Its specificity is unknown. General study results and limits: Expanded TCRs were compared with controls, and the expanded TCRs formed significantly more large CDR3 similarity clusters.

TCRdb re-called the RACE reads through MiXCR, storing one row per CDR3 protein. Of 200,000 to 300,000 distinct CDR3 sequences detected, approximately 8.6% appear once; the ten largest clones hold about 2.1%. This sample's time point: pre-sensitization, week 0. The treatment is: therapeutic diphenylcyclopropenone sensitization with weekly scalp DPC. Ahead of applying each patch test, blood was sampled. Germline CDR1 reads DFQATT; CDR2 reads SNEGSKA (reference sequence). V lost 3 bases and J lost 2; bases outside the gene matches: 8. This CDR3 spans 15 amino acids. Sequenced material: whole blood, taken in connection with sensitization to the hapten diphenylcyclopropenone (DPC). The rearrangement joins TRBV20-1 to TRBJ2-3; 7 bases are a match to TRBD2. The sequence came from a woman aged 35 to 49 with alopecia areata. Some clones in this sample may be carry-over from other donors' samples. CDR3 sequence (DNA): TGCAGTGCTAGGCCCGTGGGAGGGATCACAGATACGCAGTATTTT. It codes for CSARPVGGITDTQYF.